This T cell receptor beta chain was profiled in a study of cytomegalovirus exposure and HLA in healthy donors. Study-wide findings and caveats: Testing in vitro showed three CMV-associated chains specific for CMV antigens.

Remarks on this clone: What it binds is not known.

The PCR employed 60 Vbeta primers together with 13 Jbeta primers. Profiling relied on immunoSEQ multiplex PCR, and the TCRdb table lists in-frame clones only, not all of them. The profile shows 70,000 to 90,000 clones, about 77% of them singletons. J was trimmed by 5 bases and V by 2 bases; bases with no gene match: 4. Germline V CDR1 and CDR2: SGHTA, FQGTGA. This CDR3 is built from 15 residues. Material: PBMCs. The TCR originated in a man in his sixties in good health and CMV-seronegative. The chain joins TRBV7-3 to TRBJ2-1, with 9 bases that match TRBD2. The CDR3 DNA follows: TGTGCCAGCAGCTTACGCGCGGGGGGGGACAATGAGCAGTTCTTC. Encoded protein: CASSLRAGGDNEQFF. The full variable domain, its missing parts supplied by reference TRBV7-3 and TRBJ2-1, is GAGVSQTPSNKVTEKGKYVELRCDPISGHTALYWYRQSLGQGPEFLIYFQGTGAADDSGLPNDRFFAVRPEGSVSTLKIQRTERGDSAVYLCASSLRAGGDNEQFFGPGTRLTVL.